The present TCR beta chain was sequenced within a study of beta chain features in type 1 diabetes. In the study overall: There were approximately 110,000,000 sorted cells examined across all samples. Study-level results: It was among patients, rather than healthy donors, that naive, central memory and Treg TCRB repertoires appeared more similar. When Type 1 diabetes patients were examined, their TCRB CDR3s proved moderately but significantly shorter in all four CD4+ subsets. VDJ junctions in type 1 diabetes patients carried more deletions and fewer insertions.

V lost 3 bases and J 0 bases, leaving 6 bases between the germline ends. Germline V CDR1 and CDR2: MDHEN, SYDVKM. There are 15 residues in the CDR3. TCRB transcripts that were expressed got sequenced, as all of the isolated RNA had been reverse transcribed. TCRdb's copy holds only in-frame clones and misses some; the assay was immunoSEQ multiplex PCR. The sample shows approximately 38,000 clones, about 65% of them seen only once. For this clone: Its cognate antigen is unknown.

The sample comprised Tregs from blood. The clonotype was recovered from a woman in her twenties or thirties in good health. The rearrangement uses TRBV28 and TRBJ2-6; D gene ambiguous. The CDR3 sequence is CASSFRSSGANVLTF. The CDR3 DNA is TGTGCCAGCAGTTTTCGGAGCTCTGGGGCCAACGTCCTGACTTTC.